The 32 T cell receptor beta chains reported below all come from one sample, sequenced in a study of OX40 agonist ivuxolimab in advanced cancers. The table came from immunoSEQ multiplex PCR; TCRdb's copy has only in-frame clones and leaves some out. This table has 90,000 or so clones, roughly 89% appearing once. Sequencing used CD4+ or CD8+ T cells sorted from blood, obtained in a trial of the OX40 agonist ivuxolimab. All receptors derive from an adult with an advanced solid tumor such as melanoma, head and neck, liver or kidney cancer.

This clone was detected once. The chain carries TRBV10-3 and TRBJ1-2, with 9 positions matching TRBD1. The germline CDR1 and CDR2 sequences are ENHRY and SYGVKD. CDR3 length: 15 residues. The junction had 6 bases not matched to a gene; V was cut back by 2 bases and J by 5 bases. CDR3 in DNA: TGTGCCATCAGTGAGGTGGACAGGGGAAATTATGGCTACACCTTC. Encoded protein: CAISEVDRGNYGYTF.

The chain employs TRBV7-3 and TRBJ2-2; 7 bases line up with TRBD2. Germline trimming cut 3 bases from V and 5 bases from J; bases unmatched to any gene: 6. This CDR3 contains 15 residues. Germline values: CDR1 SGHTA, CDR2 FQGTGA. CDR3 bases: TGTGCCAGCAGCTTTCGCGGGAGTCTTACCGGGGAGCTGTTTTTT. It translates to CASSFRGSLTGELFF.

This chain links TRBV21-1 with TRBJ2-7; the table's D call, TRBD1, has no DNA check behind it. TRBV21-1 is noted as a pseudogene. The CDR3 loop spans 14 amino acids. This CDR3 reads CASSTGTGGHEQYF. DNA of the CDR3: TGTGCCAGCAGCACCGGGACAGGGGGCCACGAGCAGTACTTC.

The chain uses TRBV6-4 and TRBJ1-4; tentatively, D is TRBD1 (6 bases). Germline V gene data show CDR1 as MRHNA and CDR2 as SNTAGT. Trimming took off 4 bases at V and 10 bases at J, with 16 bases between the two ends. The CDR3 loop spans 14 amino acids. This CDR3 is CASSGMGARRKLFF. In DNA, the CDR3 is TGTGCCAGCAGTGGAATGGGGGCAAGGAGAAAACTGTTTTTT.

The chain couples TRBV6-5 to TRBJ1-1, with 7 bases lining up with TRBD1. Germline-derived CDR1 and CDR2 are MNHEY and SVGAGI. Trimming at V came to 0 bases and at J to 1 base, leaving 2 bases not matched to a gene. CDR3 length: 15 amino acids. CDR3 in amino acids: CASSYSRQGNTEAFF. The CDR3 region has the DNA TGTGCCAGCAGTTACTCTCGACAGGGGAACACTGAAGCTTTCTTT.

The chain recombines TRBV28 with TRBJ1-2; possible D gene TRBD1, 5 bases. The germline V gene has CDR1 MDHEN and CDR2 SYDVKM. This CDR3 region has 11 residues. Trimming removed 6 bases at V and 14 bases at J, with 16 bases between. The chain's CDR3 is CASSPQGRSTF. The CDR3 DNA sequence: TGTGCCAGCAGCCCTCAGGGCCGGAGTACCTTC.

This clone appeared a single time. This sequence joins TRBV28 and TRBJ1-3; D uncertain. Germline V gene sequence: CDR1 MDHEN, CDR2 SYDVKM. CDR3 size: 16 residues. Trimming cost V 3 bases and J 3 bases, with 15 bases left between them. CDR3 sequence: CASSLYLGSLGNTIYF. The CDR3 region has the DNA TGTGCCAGCAGTTTGTATCTGGGAAGCCTTGGAAACACCATATATTTT.

The gene calls are TRBV14 and TRBJ1-2, with no clear D. Between the trimmed V and J ends, which lost 0 bases and 6 bases, there was a span of 11 bases. Germline CDR1 is SGHDN and CDR2 is FVKESK. There are 14 residues in the CDR3. CDR3 in amino acids: CASSQDRLPDGYTF. The CDR3 DNA is TGTGCCAGCAGCCAAGATCGACTTCCGGATGGCTACACCTTC.

This chain links TRBV30 with TRBJ2-4, with 8 bases that match TRBD1. CDR1 and CDR2 (germline): GTSNPN, SVGIG (reference sequence). Trimming removed 1 base from V and 8 bases from J; junction bases left unmatched: 16. The CDR3 loop spans 17 amino acids. The CDR3 DNA reads as TGTGCCTGGAGTGGGGGGACAGGAGTTGGAGGGAGAGACATTCAGTACTTC. It specifies CAWSGGTGVGGRDIQYF.

The V gene is TRBV5-6, the J gene TRBJ2-1; no clear D. Germline lookup yields CDR1 SGHDT and CDR2 YYEEEE. This CDR3 has 11 residues. V lost 0 bases to trimming and J lost 10 bases, with 5 bases between them. The CDR3 spells CASSLAREQFF. The CDR3 DNA reads TGTGCCAGCAGCTTGGCTCGCGAGCAGTTCTTC.

This chain joins TRBV6-5 and TRBJ2-1; weak D call: TRBD1 (5 bases). The CDR3 runs to 13 residues. Germline lookup yields CDR1 MNHEY and CDR2 SVGAGI. Trimming cost V 1 base and J 8 bases, with 9 bases left between them. This CDR3 is CASSYYGHDEQFF. CDR3 DNA sequence: TGTGCCAGCAGTTACTATGGACACGATGAGCAGTTCTTC.

V gene TRBV6-6 combines with J gene TRBJ2-3, with D possibly matching TRBD1 (6 bases). V was clipped by 1 base and J by 1 base, with 12 bases between them. The CDR3 runs to 16 residues. Germline CDR1 and CDR2: MNHNY and SVGAGI (reference sequence). The CDR3 DNA reads as TGTGCCAGCAGTTACTTCCTGGGACAAGGCACAGATACGCAGTATTTT. Protein product: CASSYFLGQGTDTQYF.

This clone was picked up one time. The rearrangement uses TRBV5-1 and TRBJ2-7; D unclear. This CDR3 has 14 residues. In germline, CDR1 is SGHRS, CDR2 YFSETQ. V dropped 4 bases and J dropped 7 bases, with 18 bases sitting between them. CDR3 DNA sequence: TGCGCCAGCAGCCCCAGACCCAGCGACGGGGAGCAGTACTTC. Its translation: CASSPRPSDGEQYF.

This chain uses TRBV4-1 with TRBJ2-1; D unresolved. V was shortened by 1 base and J by 6 bases, with 10 bases between the two germline ends. The CDR3 length is 14 residues. The germline gives CDR1 MGHRA, CDR2 YSYEKL. The CDR3 here is CASSQGLGSNEQFF. The CDR3 region has the DNA TGCGCCAGCAGCCAAGGGCTCGGTTCCAATGAGCAGTTCTTC.

The V and J genes are TRBV27 and TRBJ1-5, with no clear D. The CDR3 totals 14 residues. CDR1 is MNHEY and CDR2 is SMNVEV in the germline V gene (reference sequence). V was pared by 5 bases and J by 0 bases, with 8 bases between. The CDR3 protein is CASSTHYSNQPQHF. CDR3 DNA: TGTGCCAGCAGTACGCATTATAGCAATCAGCCCCAGCATTTT.

V usage is TRBV12-5 and J usage is TRBJ2-1; no firm D call. This CDR3 is built from 13 residues. The germline V gene encodes CDR1 LGHNT and CDR2 FRNRAP. V lost 1 base to trimming and J lost 8 bases, with 9 bases between them. The CDR3: CASGLGPYDEQFF. The CDR3 DNA is TGTGCTAGTGGTTTGGGGCCGTACGATGAGCAGTTCTTC.

The rearrangement joins TRBV25-1 to TRBJ2-1; D is ambiguous. Per germline, CDR1 MGHDK and CDR2 SYGVNS. V was clipped by 6 bases and J by 7 bases, with 7 bases between them. The CDR3 is 11 residues long. The CDR3 spells CASSVTNEQFF. The CDR3 DNA reads as TGTGCCAGCAGCGTTACAAATGAGCAGTTCTTC.

V usage is TRBV7-8 and J usage is TRBJ2-1; a possible D gene is TRBD2 (5 bases). The length of the CDR3 is 12 residues. Germline V lookup: CDR1 SGHVS, CDR2 FQNEAQ. Trimming shortened V by 4 bases and J by 5 bases, and 6 bases separated the two germline ends. The CDR3: CASSSRDNEQFF. The CDR3 nucleotides are TGTGCCAGCAGCTCGCGGGACAATGAGCAGTTCTTC. The full variable domain, in which reference TRBV7-8 and TRBJ2-1 provide the parts outside the CDR3, is GAGVSQSPRYKVAKRGQDVALRCDPISGHVSLFWYQQALGQGPEFLTYFQNEAQLDKSGLPSDRFFAERPEGSVSTLKIQRTQQEDSAVYLCASSSRDNEQFFGPGTRLTVL.

This chain uses TRBV9 with TRBJ2-1, with 9 bases lining up with TRBD1. The CDR3 loop spans 16 amino acids. Losses at the gene ends were 6 bases for V and 2 bases for J; bases not matched to a gene: 9. Germline V gene lookup returns CDR1 SGDLS and CDR2 YYNGEE. The CDR3 protein is CASTEWDRATYNEQFF. The CDR3 coding sequence is TGTGCCAGCACTGAGTGGGACAGGGCTACCTACAATGAGCAGTTCTTC.

This sequence joins TRBV27 and TRBJ2-7, with D possibly TRBD2 on 5 matching bases. The V and J ends lost 3 bases and 2 bases respectively, with 8 bases between them. The germline V gene encodes CDR1 MNHEY and CDR2 SMNVEV (reference sequence). The CDR3 covers 13 residues. This CDR3 is CASSFGRTYEQYF. CDR3 DNA: TGTGCCAGCAGTTTTGGGAGAACCTACGAGCAGTACTTC.

CDR3 DNA sequence: TGTGCCAGCAGCTGGGCAGATACGCAGTATTTT. It translates to CASSWADTQYF. The J gene is TRBJ2-3, the V gene TRBV11-1; D remains unclear. The V end lost 4 bases, the J end lost 4 bases, and 3 bases lay between the germline ends. This CDR3 spans 11 amino acids. From germline, CDR1 is SGHAT and CDR2 FQDESV (reference sequence). The whole variable domain, remainder taken from reference TRBV11-1 and TRBJ2-3, is EAEVAQSPRYKITEKSQAVAFWCDPISGHATLYWYRQILGQGPELLVQFQDESVVDDSQLPKDRFSAERLKGVDSTLKIQPAELGDSAMYLCASSWADTQYFGPGTRLTVL.

The table lists this clone with a count of one. This sample includes further DNA sequences coding for the same CDR3. The V call is TRBV4-1, the J call TRBJ1-5; D ambiguous. Germline loops: CDR1 MGHRA, CDR2 YSYEKL. CDR3 size: 16 residues. V lost 1 base and J 7 bases, leaving 17 bases between the germline ends. The CDR3 bases are TGCGCCAGCAGCCAAGTGGGAAAAACTGGAAGGCAGCCCCAGCATTTT. Amino acid sequence: CASSQVGKTGRQPQHF.

CDR3 loop: CASSEAGAPAQHF. The CDR3 DNA reads as TGTGCCAGCAGTGAGGCAGGGGCCCCAGCCCAGCATTTT. The rearrangement uses TRBV2 and TRBJ1-5; weak D call: TRBD1 (6 bases). Germline V gene lookup returns CDR1 SNHLY and CDR2 FYNNEI. CDR3 length equals 13 residues. The V end was cut by 3 bases, the J end by 11 bases, with 14 bases between.

This chain links TRBV6-5 with TRBJ1-1; TRBD1 is a possible D gene (5 bases). The germline CDR1 and CDR2 sequences are MNHEY and SVGAGI. Deletions cut 7 bases from V and 4 bases from J, with 13 bases between. The CDR3 sequence is 13 residues long. The CDR3 region is CASTRRGSTEAFF. As DNA, the CDR3 is TGTGCCAGCACCCGCCGGGGGAGCACTGAAGCTTTCTTT.

V gene TRBV5-1 combines with J gene TRBJ2-2; maybe TRBD1 (5 bases). Between the trimmed V and J ends, which lost 2 bases and 1 base, there was a span of 12 bases. The CDR3 consists of 16 residues. Germline V CDR1 and CDR2: SGHRS, YFSETQ. The CDR3 nucleotides read TGCGCCAGCAGCTTCCGCGGCAGGGTGAACACCGGGGAGCTGTTTTTT. Translating gives CASSFRGRVNTGELFF.

This sequence joins TRBV5-5 and TRBJ2-3, with D uncertain. The CDR3 loop spans 12 amino acids. The V gene lost 4 bases and the J gene lost 0 bases, with 3 bases spanning the gap. CDR1 is SGHKS and CDR2 is YYEKEE in the germline V gene (reference sequence). Here the CDR3 reads CASSLSTDTQYF. CDR3 coding DNA: TGTGCCAGCAGCCTTAGCACAGATACGCAGTATTTT.

This CDR3 reads CASTEDFSSGNTIYF. The DNA for the CDR3 is TGCGCCAGCACGGAGGATTTTAGCTCTGGAAACACCATATATTTT. The chain recombines TRBV5-1 with TRBJ1-3, with D uncertain. V was shortened by 6 bases and J by 0 bases, with 13 bases between the two germline ends. CDR3 size: 15 residues. The germline CDR1 and CDR2 sequences are SGHRS and YFSETQ.

This clone has only one observation. This chain connects TRBV28 to TRBJ2-5, with 15 bases matching TRBD2. This CDR3 comprises 18 residues. V shed 8 bases, J shed 5 bases, and the junction held 15 bases outside the gene matches. Germline-derived CDR1 and CDR2 are MDHEN and SYDVKM. The CDR3 region is CASQTGTSGGTPWETQYF. The CDR3 DNA reads as TGTGCCAGCCAGACCGGGACTAGCGGGGGGACACCTTGGGAGACCCAGTACTTC.

This clone was found a few times. The chain links TRBV4-2 to TRBJ2-6, with D possibly being TRBD2 (5 bases). Germline V CDR1 and CDR2: LGHNA, YNFKEQ. Trimming left V 0 bases short and J 0 bases short, with 15 bases between. The CDR3 covers 19 residues. CDR3 bases: TGTGCCAGCAGCCAAGATTATGCGGGTTCTAGCTCTGGGGCCAACGTCCTGACTTTC. Protein product: CASSQDYAGSSSGANVLTF.

This chain connects TRBV11-2 to TRBJ1-1; D unclear. Germline CDR1 and CDR2: SGHAT and FQNNGV. The V end lost 2 bases, the J end lost 4 bases, and 8 bases lay between the germline ends. CDR3 length: 13 residues. Written as DNA, the CDR3 is TGTGCCAGCAGCTTAAGTGGGATCACTGAAGCTTTCTTT. It codes for CASSLSGITEAFF. Based on the CDR3 plus reference TRBV11-2 and TRBJ1-1, the full variable domain is EAGVAQSPRYKIIEKRQSVAFWCNPISGHATLYWYQQILGQGPKLLIQFQNNGVVDDSQLPKDRFSAERLKGVDSTLKIQPAKLEDSAVYLCASSLSGITEAFFGQGTRLTVV.

The gene calls are TRBV7-2 and TRBJ2-1; D is possibly TRBD2 (5 bases). Germline lookup yields CDR1 SGHTA and CDR2 FQGNSA. With 1 base removed from V and 0 bases from J, the gap between germline ends came to 7 bases. The CDR3 covers 15 residues. The CDR3 sequence is CASSLVAFSYNEQFF. DNA for the CDR3: TGTGCCAGCAGCTTAGTAGCGTTCTCCTACAATGAGCAGTTCTTC.

The genes are TRBV30 and TRBJ1-1; TRBD1 is a possible D gene (5 bases). The CDR3 consists of 13 residues. From germline, CDR1 is GTSNPN and CDR2 SVGIG (reference sequence). Trimming took off 0 bases at V and 3 bases at J, with 8 bases between the two ends. The CDR3 spells CAWSVSGHTEAFF. The DNA of the CDR3 is TGTGCCTGGAGTGTATCAGGGCACACTGAAGCTTTCTTT.